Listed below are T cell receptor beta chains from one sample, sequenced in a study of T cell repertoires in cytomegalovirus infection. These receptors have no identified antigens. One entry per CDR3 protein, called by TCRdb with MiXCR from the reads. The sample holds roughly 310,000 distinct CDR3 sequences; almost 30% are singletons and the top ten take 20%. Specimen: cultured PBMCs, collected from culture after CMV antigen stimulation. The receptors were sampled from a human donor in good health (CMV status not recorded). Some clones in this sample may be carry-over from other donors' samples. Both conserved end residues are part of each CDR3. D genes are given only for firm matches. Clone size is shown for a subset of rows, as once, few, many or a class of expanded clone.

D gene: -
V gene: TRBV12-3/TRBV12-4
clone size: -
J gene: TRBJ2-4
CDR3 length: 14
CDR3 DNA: TGTGCCAGCAGCCCAAGTCACCCAAGGGACATTCAGTACTTC
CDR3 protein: CASSPSHPRDIQYF

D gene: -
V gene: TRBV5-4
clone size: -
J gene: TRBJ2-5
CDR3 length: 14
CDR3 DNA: TGTGCCAGCAGCTTGGCGGTCACCCAAGAGACCCAGTACTTC
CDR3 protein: CASSLAVTQETQYF

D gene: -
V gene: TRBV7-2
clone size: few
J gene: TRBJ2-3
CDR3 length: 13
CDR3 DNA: TGTGCCAGCAGCTTACGGCGTTTTGATACGCAGTATTTT
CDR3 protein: CASSLRRFDTQYF

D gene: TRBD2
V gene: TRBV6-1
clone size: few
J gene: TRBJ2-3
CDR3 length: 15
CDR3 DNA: TGTGCCAGCAATCGAGCGGGAGGGGTGACAGATACGCAGTATTTT
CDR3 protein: CASNRAGGVTDTQYF

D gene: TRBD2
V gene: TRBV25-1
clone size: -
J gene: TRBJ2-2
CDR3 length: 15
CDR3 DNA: TGTGCCAGCGGGGGGACTAGCGGCGGCACCGGGGAGCTGTTTTTT
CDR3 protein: CASGGTSGGTGELFF

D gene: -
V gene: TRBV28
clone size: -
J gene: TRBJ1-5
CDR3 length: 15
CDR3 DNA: TGTGCCAGCAGTTCACTGAGGGACCCTCACCGGCCCCAGCATTTT
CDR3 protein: CASSSLRDPHRPQHF

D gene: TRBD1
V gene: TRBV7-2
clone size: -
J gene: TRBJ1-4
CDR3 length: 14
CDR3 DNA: TGTGCCAGCAGTCGGGACAGGGCAGGCGAAAAACTGTTTTTT
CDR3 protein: CASSRDRAGEKLFF

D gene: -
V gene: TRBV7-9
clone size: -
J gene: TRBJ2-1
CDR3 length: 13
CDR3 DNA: TGTGCCAGCAGTTTTTCGACGTACAATGAGCAGTTCTTC
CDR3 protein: CASSFSTYNEQFF

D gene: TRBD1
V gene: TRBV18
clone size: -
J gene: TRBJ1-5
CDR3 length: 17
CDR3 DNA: TGTGCCAGCTCACCGACGGGACAGGGATATAGCAATCAGCCCCAGCATTTT
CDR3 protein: CASSPTGQGYSNQPQHF

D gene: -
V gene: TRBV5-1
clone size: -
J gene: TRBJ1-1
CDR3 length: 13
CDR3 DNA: TGCGCCAGCAGCGAACAGGGTAGGTCTGAAGCTTTCTTT
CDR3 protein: CASSEQGRSEAFF

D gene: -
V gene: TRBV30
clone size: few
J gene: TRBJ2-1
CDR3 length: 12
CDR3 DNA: TGTGCCTGGAGTGTATGGTTCGGTGAGCAGTTCTTC
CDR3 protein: CAWSVWFGEQFF

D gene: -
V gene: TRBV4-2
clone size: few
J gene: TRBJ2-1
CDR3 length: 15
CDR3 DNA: TGTGCCAGCAGCCAAGAATTGAGGGATTACAATGAGCAGTTCTTC
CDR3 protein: CASSQELRDYNEQFF

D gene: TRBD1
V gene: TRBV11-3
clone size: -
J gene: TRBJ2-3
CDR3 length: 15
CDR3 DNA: TGTGCCAGCAGCCCGGGACAGGGGACTGCAGATACGCAGTATTTT
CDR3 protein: CASSPGQGTADTQYF

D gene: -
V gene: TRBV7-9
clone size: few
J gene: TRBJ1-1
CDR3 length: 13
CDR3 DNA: TGTGCCAGCAGCCCATGGGGGTACACTGAAGCTTTCTTT
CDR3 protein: CASSPWGYTEAFF

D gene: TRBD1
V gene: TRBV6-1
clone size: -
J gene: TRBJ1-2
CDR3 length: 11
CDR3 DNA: TGTGCCACGTCGACAGGGACTGGCTACACCTTC
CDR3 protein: CATSTGTGYTF

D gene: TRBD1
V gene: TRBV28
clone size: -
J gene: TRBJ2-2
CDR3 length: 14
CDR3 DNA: TGTGCCAGCAGTTTATTCACAGGGGCCGGGGAGCTGTTTTTT
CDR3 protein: CASSLFTGAGELFF

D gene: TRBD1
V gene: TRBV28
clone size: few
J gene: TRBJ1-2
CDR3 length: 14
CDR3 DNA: TGTGCCAGCAGGTTTACCTCAGGGGGTTATGGCTACACCTTC
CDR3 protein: CASRFTSGGYGYTF

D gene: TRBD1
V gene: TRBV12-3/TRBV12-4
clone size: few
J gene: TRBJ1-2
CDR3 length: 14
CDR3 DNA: TGTGCCAGCAGTCTAGGACAGGCCATCTATGGCTACACCTTC
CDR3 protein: CASSLGQAIYGYTF

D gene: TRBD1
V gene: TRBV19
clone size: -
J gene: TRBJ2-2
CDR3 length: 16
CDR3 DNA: TGTGCCAGTAGTACTACAGGGGGCTCGAACACCGGGGAGCTGTTTTTT
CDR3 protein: CASSTTGGSNTGELFF

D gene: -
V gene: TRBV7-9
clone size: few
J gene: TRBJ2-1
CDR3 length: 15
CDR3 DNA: TGTGCCAGCAGCTTAGTGGGGGACCCGGGGGAGGAGCAGTTCTTC
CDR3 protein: CASSLVGDPGEEQFF

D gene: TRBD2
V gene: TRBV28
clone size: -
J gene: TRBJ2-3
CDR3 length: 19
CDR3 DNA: TGTGCCAGCAGTTTACGGGGACTAGCGGGAGGGCAAGGGAGAGATACGCAGTATTTT
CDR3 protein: CASSLRGLAGGQGRDTQYF

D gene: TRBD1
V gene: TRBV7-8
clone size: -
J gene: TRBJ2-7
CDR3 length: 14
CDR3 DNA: TGTGCCAGCAGCTCCCGGGACAGTACCTACGAGCAGTACTTC
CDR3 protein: CASSSRDSTYEQYF

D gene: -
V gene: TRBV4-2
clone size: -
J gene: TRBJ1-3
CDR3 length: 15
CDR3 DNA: TGTGCCAGCAGCCAAGAATTAAGGGCTGGAAACACCATATATTTT
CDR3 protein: CASSQELRAGNTIYF

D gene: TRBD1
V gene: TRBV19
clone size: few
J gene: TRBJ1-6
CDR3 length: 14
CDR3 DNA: TGTGCCAGTAGTCTCCGGACAGGGGATTCACCCCTCCACTTT
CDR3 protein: CASSLRTGDSPLHF

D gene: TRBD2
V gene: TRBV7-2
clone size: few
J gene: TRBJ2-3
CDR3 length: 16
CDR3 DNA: TGTGCCAGCAGCTTAAATAGCGGGAGTGGCACAGATACGCAGTATTTT
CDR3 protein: CASSLNSGSGTDTQYF

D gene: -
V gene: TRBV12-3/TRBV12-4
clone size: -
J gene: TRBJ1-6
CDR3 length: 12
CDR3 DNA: TGTGCCAGCACCCAGGAAGGATCACCCCTCCACTTT
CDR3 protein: CASTQEGSPLHF

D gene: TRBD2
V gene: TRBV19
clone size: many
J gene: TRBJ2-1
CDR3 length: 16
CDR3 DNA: TGTGCCAGTAGTACTCAAAGCGGGGGGGCCTACAATGAGCAGTTCTTC
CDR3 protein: CASSTQSGGAYNEQFF

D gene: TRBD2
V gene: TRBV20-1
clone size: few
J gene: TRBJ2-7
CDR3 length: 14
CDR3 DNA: TGCAGTGCTAGACTAGCGGGGGGGGCCTACGAGCAGTACTTC
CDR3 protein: CSARLAGGAYEQYF

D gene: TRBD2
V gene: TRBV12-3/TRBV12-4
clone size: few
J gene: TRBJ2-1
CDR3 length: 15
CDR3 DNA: TGTGCCAGCAGTTTATTGTGGCCAGCGGGAGTTTCGCAGTTCTTC
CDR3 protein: CASSLLWPAGVSQFF

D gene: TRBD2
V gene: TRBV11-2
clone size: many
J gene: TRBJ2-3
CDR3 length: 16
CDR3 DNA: TGTGCCAGCAGCTCCGTATCGGGACTAGCCACAGATACGCAGTATTTT
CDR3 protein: CASSSVSGLATDTQYF

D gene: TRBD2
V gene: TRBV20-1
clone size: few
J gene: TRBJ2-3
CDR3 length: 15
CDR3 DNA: TGCAGTACCGGACTAGCGGGGGCCCGCACAGATACGCAGTATTTT
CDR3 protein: CSTGLAGARTDTQYF

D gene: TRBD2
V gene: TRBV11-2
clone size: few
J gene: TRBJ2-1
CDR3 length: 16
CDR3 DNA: TGTGCCAGCAGCCGACTAGCGGGGGGGGTTGGGAATGAGCAGTTCTTC
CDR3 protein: CASSRLAGGVGNEQFF

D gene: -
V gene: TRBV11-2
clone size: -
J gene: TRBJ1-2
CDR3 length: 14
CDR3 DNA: TGTGCCAGCAGCCCCACGGGACCGACCTATGGCTACACCTTC
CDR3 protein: CASSPTGPTYGYTF

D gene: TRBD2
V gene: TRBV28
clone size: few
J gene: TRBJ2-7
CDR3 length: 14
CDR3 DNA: TGTGCCAGCTGCAGCGGGGTCGTAGTGTACGAGCAGTACTTC
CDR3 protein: CASCSGVVVYEQYF

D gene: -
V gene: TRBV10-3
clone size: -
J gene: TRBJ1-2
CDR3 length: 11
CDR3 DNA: TGTGCCTCTGCAGGGGACTATGGCTACACCTTC
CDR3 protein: CASAGDYGYTF

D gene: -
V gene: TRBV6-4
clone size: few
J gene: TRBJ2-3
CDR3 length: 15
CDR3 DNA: TGTGCCAGCAGTGGAGGCGGGGTTGGGACAGATACGCAGTATTTT
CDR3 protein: CASSGGGVGTDTQYF

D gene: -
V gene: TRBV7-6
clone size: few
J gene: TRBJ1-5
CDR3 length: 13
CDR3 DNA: TGTGCCAGCAGCTTTGGCAACAATCAGCCCCAGCATTTT
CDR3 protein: CASSFGNNQPQHF

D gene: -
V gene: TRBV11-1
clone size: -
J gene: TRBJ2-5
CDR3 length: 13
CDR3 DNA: TGTGCCAGCAGCTTAGCTGCGCAAGAGACCCAGTACTTC
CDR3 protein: CASSLAAQETQYF

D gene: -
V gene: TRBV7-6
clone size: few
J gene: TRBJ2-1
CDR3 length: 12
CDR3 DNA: TGTGCCAGCAGCCCGACTAGGGATGAGCAGTTCTTC
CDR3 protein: CASSPTRDEQFF

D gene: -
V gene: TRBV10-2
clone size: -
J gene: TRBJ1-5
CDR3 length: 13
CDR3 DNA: TGCGCCAGCAGCCAAGGCGTCGTACAGCCCCAGCATTTT
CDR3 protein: CASSQGVVQPQHF

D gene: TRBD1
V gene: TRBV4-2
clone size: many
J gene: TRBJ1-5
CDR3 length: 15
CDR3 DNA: TGTGCCAGCAGCCAAGAAGCAGGGGGCGGTCAGCCCCAGCATTTT
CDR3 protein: CASSQEAGGGQPQHF

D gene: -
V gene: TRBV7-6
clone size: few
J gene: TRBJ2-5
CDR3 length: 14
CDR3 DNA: TGTGCCAGCAGCCCCGGACAGCACGCGGAGACCCAGTACTTC
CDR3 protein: CASSPGQHAETQYF

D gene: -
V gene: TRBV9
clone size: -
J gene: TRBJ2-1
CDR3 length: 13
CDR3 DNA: TGTGCCAGCAGCGTAGGAGTTGGTGGAGAGCAGTTCTTC
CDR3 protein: CASSVGVGGEQFF

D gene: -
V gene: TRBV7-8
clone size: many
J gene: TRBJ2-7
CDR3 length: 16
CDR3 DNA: TGTGCCAGCAGCTCCCGAGTTGGGGGGGGCCTTTGGGAGCAGTACTTC
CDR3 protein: CASSSRVGGGLWEQYF

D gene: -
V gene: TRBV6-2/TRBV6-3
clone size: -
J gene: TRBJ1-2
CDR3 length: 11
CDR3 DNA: TGTGCCAGCAGTTACGGCTATGGCTACACCTTC
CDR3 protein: CASSYGYGYTF